A single sample is the source of the 31 T cell receptor beta chains below, sequenced in a study of shared clonotypes between healthy human individuals. Generated by immunoSEQ multiplex PCR, the TCRdb table keeps only in-frame clones and is missing some. The sample lists about 2.1 million clones, around 93% occurring once. CD45RO-negative, CCR7-selected cells formed the naive CD8 fraction, which excluded terminally differentiated effector memory CD45RA+ cells. The material sequenced was naive CD8+ T cells from PBMCs. All receptors derive from a man between 18 and 35 years old in good health. Some clones in this sample may be carry-over from other donors' samples.

J is TRBJ2-1 and V is TRBV5-6; TRBD2 agrees at 7 bases. The CDR3 is made up of 16 amino acids. Germline trimming cut 0 bases from V and 2 bases from J; bases unmatched to any gene: 5. Germline V gene lookup returns CDR1 SGHDT and CDR2 YYEEEE. CDR3 bases: TGTGCCAGCAGCTTGGATGGTAGCGGGCCCTACAATGAGCAGTTCTTC. As protein: CASSLDGSGPYNEQFF.

CDR3 DNA: TGTGCCAGCAGTTACCCGGAGGCCGGGGAGCTGTTTTTT. Protein sequence: CASSYPEAGELFF. The chain combines TRBV6-5 with TRBJ2-2, with D possibly matching TRBD2 (5 bases). CDR3 length: 13 amino acids. V lost 2 bases, J lost 6 bases, and 7 bases lay in between. Germline CDR1 reads MNHEY; CDR2 reads SVGAGI.

The V and J genes are TRBV6-4 and TRBJ1-1; D unclear. Looked up from germline, CDR1 is MRHNA and CDR2 is SNTAGT. Trimming shortened V by 4 bases and J by 2 bases, and 11 bases separated the two germline ends. CDR3 length: 14 amino acids. The DNA of the CDR3 is TGTGCCAGCAGTGGCCCCCGGGGTAACACTGAAGCTTTCTTT. It translates to CASSGPRGNTEAFF.

The chain combines TRBV27 with TRBJ1-2; the D gene is possibly TRBD1 (5 bases). V shed 6 bases and J shed 8 bases, with 16 bases lying between them. Germline lookup yields CDR1 MNHEY and CDR2 SMNVEV (reference sequence). The CDR3 is 13 amino acids. CDR3 sequence reads: CASSINPGMGYTF. The CDR3 region has the DNA TGTGCCAGCAGCATAAATCCAGGGATGGGCTACACCTTC.

This chain links TRBV6-5 with TRBJ2-7; TRBD1 is a possible D gene (5 bases). Germline lookup yields CDR1 MNHEY and CDR2 SVGAGI. This CDR3 is built from 15 residues. The V end lost 2 bases, the J end lost 0 bases, and 11 bases lay between the germline ends. CDR3 in DNA: TGTGCCAGCAGTTACATGGACATCAGCTCCTACGAGCAGTACTTC. This translates into CASSYMDISSYEQYF.

V is TRBV7-9 and J is TRBJ1-1; unclear D gene. This CDR3 is built from 12 residues. CDR1 and CDR2 from the germline V gene are SEHNR and FQNEAQ (reference sequence). The V end was cut by 6 bases, the J end by 7 bases, with 12 bases between. The CDR3 DNA follows: TGTGCCAGCAGTTTGTCGGGCAATGAAGCTTTCTTT. Translating it yields CASSLSGNEAFF. Supplemented by reference TRBV7-9 and TRBJ1-1, the full variable domain reads DTGVSQNPRHKITKRGQNVTFRCDPISEHNRLYWYRQTLGQGPEFLTYFQNEAQLEKSRLLSDRFSAERPKGSFSTLEIQRTEQGDSAMYLCASSLSGNEAFFGQGTRLTVV.

The V gene is TRBV13, the J gene TRBJ2-1; TRBD2 matches at 7 bases. The CDR3 has 15 amino acids. V dropped 2 bases and J dropped 4; count of bases not matched to a gene: 5. Germline CDR1 and CDR2: PRHDT and FYEKMQ (reference sequence). This CDR3 reads CASSLKRDWYNEQFF. CDR3 nucleotides: TGTGCCAGCAGCTTAAAGCGGGACTGGTACAATGAGCAGTTCTTC.

The DNA of the CDR3 is TGTGCCAGCAGCCCGAGGGACAGTCCAATAGAGCAGTACTTC. This encodes CASSPRDSPIEQYF. The chain employs TRBV7-9 and TRBJ2-7, with 7 positions matching TRBD1. The CDR3 has 14 amino acids. Germline CDR1 is SEHNR and CDR2 is FQNEAQ (reference sequence). V gave up 5 bases and J gave up 7 bases; unmatched junction bases: 11. The full variable domain, with the rest looked up from reference TRBV7-9 and TRBJ2-7, is DTGVSQNPRHKITKRGQNVTFRCDPISEHNRLYWYRQTLGQGPEFLTYFQNEAQLEKSRLLSDRFSAERPKGSFSTLEIQRTEQGDSAMYLCASSPRDSPIEQYFGPGTRLTVT.

The chain employs TRBV2 and TRBJ2-7, with D possibly TRBD1 on 5 matching bases. The CDR3 has 15 residues. Trimming pared 3 bases from V and 5 bases from J, leaving 17 bases between. Germline-derived CDR1 and CDR2 are SNHLY and FYNNEI. The CDR3, as DNA: TGTGCCAGCAGTGACTCCTTGGGGCAGGGCCACGAGCAGTACTTC. Amino acids: CASSDSLGQGHEQYF.

This clone was observed a single time. Here the CDR3 DNA reads TGTGCCTATGCGGCTAGCGGGAGGGCCTACGAGCAGTACTTC. Protein sequence: CAYAASGRAYEQYF. The genes are TRBV28 and TRBJ2-7, with 12 bases aligning to TRBD2. Germline-derived CDR1 and CDR2 are MDHEN and SYDVKM. V lost 11 bases and J lost 2; bases outside the gene matches: 7. The CDR3 extends over 14 amino acids.

This clone was seen a handful of times. The gene calls are TRBV6-5 and TRBJ1-5; D unclear. The CDR3 length is 13 residues. Per germline, CDR1 MNHEY and CDR2 SVGAGI. Deletions cut 8 bases from V and 7 bases from J, with 15 bases between. CDR3 DNA: TGTGCCAGCGGGTCCGGGGTAGCACAGCCCCAGCATTTT. Protein sequence: CASGSGVAQPQHF.

The J gene is TRBJ1-4, the V gene TRBV28; D unclear. The ends were cut back, 2 bases at V and 6 bases at J, with 10 bases in the middle. Germline V gives CDR1 MDHEN, CDR2 SYDVKM. CDR3 size: 14 residues. The DNA of the CDR3 is TGTGCCAGCAGTTTAAGGATCGGGGATGAAAAACTGTTTTTT. This codes for CASSLRIGDEKLFF.

Comment on this clone: A read error may be the cause here, since a much bigger clone is one base away. Other DNA sequences from this sample encode an identical CDR3 as well. This rearrangement joins TRBV4-1 to TRBJ2-7; D not resolved. The CDR3 sequence is 13 residues long. CDR1 is MGHRA and CDR2 is YSYEKL in the germline V gene. V dropped 1 base and J dropped 3 bases, with 7 bases sitting between them. CDR3 nucleotide sequence: TGCGCCAGCAGCCAAGGGCCAGGCTACGAGCAGTACTTC. Encoded protein: CASSQGPGYEQYF.

This chain connects TRBV7-9 to TRBJ1-4; D remains unclear. Germline CDR1 is SEHNR and CDR2 is FQNEAQ (reference sequence). Deletions cut 2 bases from V and 5 bases from J, with 12 bases between. The CDR3 loop spans 15 amino acids. DNA of the CDR3: TGTGCCAGCAGCTTATGGCAGGCATCGAATGAAAAACTGTTTTTT. It is translated as CASSLWQASNEKLFF.

This rearrangement joins TRBV7-2 to TRBJ2-3, with 12 bases that match TRBD2. This CDR3 has 15 residues. V lost 5 bases and J lost 4; bases outside the gene matches: 4. Looked up from germline, CDR1 is SGHTA and CDR2 is FQGNSA. CDR3 nucleotides: TGTGCCAGCAGCCCGACTAGCGGGAGTGCAGATACGCAGTATTTT. It yields the protein CASSPTSGSADTQYF.

The chain couples TRBV7-9 to TRBJ1-1; D not resolved. Per the germline V gene, CDR1 is SEHNR and CDR2 is FQNEAQ (reference sequence). This CDR3 spans 13 amino acids. Trimming shortened V by 1 base and J by 6 bases, and 9 bases separated the two germline ends. The CDR3 is CASSLGGSSEAFF. Written as DNA, the CDR3 is TGTGCCAGCAGCTTAGGTGGCAGCTCTGAAGCTTTCTTT.

The V and J genes are TRBV25-1 and TRBJ2-1; D possibly corresponds to TRBD2 (7 bases). The CDR3 runs 11 residues. Trimming pared 7 bases from V and 13 bases from J, leaving 14 bases between. Germline V gives CDR1 MGHDK, CDR2 SYGVNS. The DNA of the CDR3 is TGTGCCAGCAAAAACGGGGGGCGACAGTTCTTC. Translated, it gives CASKNGGRQFF.

This chain joins TRBV19 and TRBJ2-2; no clear D. CDR1 is LNHDA and CDR2 is SQIVND in the germline V gene (reference sequence). The CDR3 totals 16 residues. Deletions cut 2 bases from V and 5 bases from J, with 15 bases between. As DNA, the CDR3 is TGTGCCAGTAGTATACGTTTAAGCTCGGGTACCGGGGAGCTGTTTTTT. Amino acids: CASSIRLSSGTGELFF.

Regarding this clone: Other DNA sequences from this sample encode an identical CDR3 as well. Here the CDR3 DNA reads TGTGCCAGCAGTCCGTCACGAGGTGAAATCCAGGAGACCCAGTACTTC. It codes for CASSPSRGEIQETQYF. V gene TRBV27 combines with J gene TRBJ2-5, with D unclear. Germline CDR1 and CDR2: MNHEY and SMNVEV (reference sequence). The CDR3 length is 16 residues. V was shortened by 5 bases and J by 5 bases, with 21 bases between the two germline ends.

V gene TRBV7-9 combines with J gene TRBJ2-3, with 14 bases fitting TRBD2. Per the germline V gene, CDR1 is SEHNR and CDR2 is FQNEAQ (reference sequence). Losses at the gene ends were 5 bases for V and 4 bases for J; bases not matched to a gene: 2. The CDR3 has 15 residues. CDR3 protein: CASSQTSGRADTQYF. The CDR3 coding sequence is TGTGCCAGCAGCCAGACTAGCGGGAGGGCAGATACGCAGTATTTT. The whole variable domain, filled in from reference TRBV7-9 and TRBJ2-3, reads DTGVSQNPRHKITKRGQNVTFRCDPISEHNRLYWYRQTLGQGPEFLTYFQNEAQLEKSRLLSDRFSAERPKGSFSTLEIQRTEQGDSAMYLCASSQTSGRADTQYFGPGTRLTVL.

A note on this clone: Other DNA variants within this sample encode the same CDR3. The chain employs TRBV11-2 and TRBJ2-7; D is uncertain. Germline V gives CDR1 SGHAT, CDR2 FQNNGV. This CDR3 is 13 amino acids long. Deletions cut 1 base from V and 3 bases from J, with 7 bases between. CDR3 sequence (DNA): TGTGCCAGCAGCTTAGGGGTTCTCTACGAGCAGTACTTC. It encodes CASSLGVLYEQYF.

V usage is TRBV7-2 and J usage is TRBJ1-1; D might be TRBD1 (5 bases). V lost 2 bases to trimming and J lost 0 bases, with 7 bases between them. Germline V gene data show CDR1 as SGHTA and CDR2 as FQGNSA. This CDR3 has 14 residues. The CDR3: CASSLKGMNTEAFF. CDR3 coding DNA: TGTGCCAGCAGCTTAAAGGGGATGAACACTGAAGCTTTCTTT. The full variable domain, with the rest looked up from reference TRBV7-2 and TRBJ1-1, is GAGVSQSPSNKVTEKGKDVELRCDPISGHTALYWYRQSLGQGLEFLIYFQGNSAPDKSGLPSDRFSAERTGGSVSTLTIQRTQQEDSAVYLCASSLKGMNTEAFFGQGTRLTVV.

The chain carries TRBV2 and TRBJ1-2; TRBD1 might be the D (6 bases). The V end was cut by 6 bases, the J end by 0 bases, with 17 bases between. This CDR3 region has 16 residues. Germline lookup yields CDR1 SNHLY and CDR2 FYNNEI. The CDR3 sequence is CASSPPHRQANYGYTF. The CDR3 nucleotides are TGTGCCAGCAGCCCACCCCATAGACAGGCTAACTATGGCTACACCTTC. Full variable domain (remainder filled in from reference TRBV2 and TRBJ1-2): EPEVTQTPSHQVTQMGQEVILRCVPISNHLYFYWYRQILGQKVEFLVSFYNNEISEKSEIFDDQFSVERPDGSNFTLKIRSTKLEDSAMYFCASSPPHRQANYGYTFGSGTRLTVV.

The chain combines TRBV27 with TRBJ1-2, with no clear D. The CDR3 has 12 amino acids. The germline V and J ends were trimmed by 6 bases and 5 bases, with 10 bases remaining between them. CDR1 MNHEY and CDR2 SMNVEV come from the germline V gene (reference sequence). As DNA, the CDR3 is TGTGCCAGCAGGGGGATTCGGTATGGCTACACCTTC. As protein: CASRGIRYGYTF.

As for this clone: This sample includes further DNA sequences coding for the same CDR3. The chain is built from TRBV19 and TRBJ2-7; TRBD2 matches 8 bases. The V segment lost 3 bases and the J segment 3 bases; nucleotides outside the gene matches: 4. Germline V lookup: CDR1 LNHDA, CDR2 SQIVND (reference sequence). The CDR3 has 14 amino acids. The CDR3 is CASSIGGRYYEQYF. Written as DNA, the CDR3 is TGTGCCAGTAGTATTGGCGGGAGGTACTACGAGCAGTACTTC.

The rearrangement joins TRBV27 to TRBJ2-7, with 11 bases fitting TRBD2. Germline CDR1 MNHEY, CDR2 SMNVEV (reference sequence). Trimming removed 6 bases from V and 2 bases from J; junction bases left unmatched: 6. The CDR3 covers 15 residues. CDR3: CASRSGTSGAYEQYF. The CDR3 nucleotides read TGTGCCAGCAGGTCCGGGACTAGCGGAGCCTACGAGCAGTACTTC.

The V gene is TRBV27, the J gene TRBJ2-1; TRBD2 aligns across 8 bases. This CDR3 is built from 14 residues. Germline CDR1 and CDR2: MNHEY and SMNVEV (reference sequence). The junction had 8 bases not matched to a gene; V was cut back by 8 bases and J by 5 bases. CDR3 loop: CASCTSGPHNEQFF. The CDR3 region has the DNA TGTGCCAGCTGCACTAGCGGCCCCCACAATGAGCAGTTCTTC.

This chain connects TRBV13 to TRBJ1-3, with a weak D call TRBD1 (5 bases). Germline V CDR1 and CDR2: PRHDT, FYEKMQ (reference sequence). This CDR3 has 17 residues. Trimming removed 8 bases at V and 0 bases at J, with 20 bases between. The CDR3 loop reads CASFRRQGRDSGNTIYF. The DNA for the CDR3 is TGTGCCAGCTTTAGGAGGCAGGGTCGTGACTCTGGAAACACCATATATTTT.

The chain has TRBV15 and TRBJ2-5, with D possibly being TRBD1 or TRBD2 (5 bases each). This CDR3 region has 14 residues. The V gene's germline CDR1 is LNHNV and CDR2 YYDKDF (reference sequence). This chain's CDR3 is CATGGWGLEETQYF. As DNA, the CDR3 is TGTGCGACCGGCGGCTGGGGGTTGGAAGAGACCCAGTACTTC.

As concerns this clone: The sample has other DNA sequences that encode this CDR3 too. J is TRBJ1-1 and V is TRBV4-1; TRBD1 agrees at 7 bases. The CDR3 consists of 15 residues. Per germline, CDR1 MGHRA and CDR2 YSYEKL. The trim removed 3 bases at V and 5 bases at J, leaving 9 bases unmatched. As DNA, the CDR3 is TGCGCCAGCAGCCAGGGAGAGGGGGCTGGTACTGAAGCTTTCTTT. This gives the protein CASSQGEGAGTEAFF.

This clone has just a few counts. The chain has TRBV13 and TRBJ1-1; TRBD1 matches at 7 bases. CDR1 and CDR2 (germline): PRHDT, FYEKMQ (reference sequence). The CDR3 totals 13 residues. The J segment lost 1 base and the V segment lost 5 bases, leaving 1 base of the junction unmatched. The CDR3 sequence: CASSGTENTEAFF. In DNA form, the CDR3 reads TGTGCCAGCAGCGGGACAGAGAACACTGAAGCTTTCTTT.